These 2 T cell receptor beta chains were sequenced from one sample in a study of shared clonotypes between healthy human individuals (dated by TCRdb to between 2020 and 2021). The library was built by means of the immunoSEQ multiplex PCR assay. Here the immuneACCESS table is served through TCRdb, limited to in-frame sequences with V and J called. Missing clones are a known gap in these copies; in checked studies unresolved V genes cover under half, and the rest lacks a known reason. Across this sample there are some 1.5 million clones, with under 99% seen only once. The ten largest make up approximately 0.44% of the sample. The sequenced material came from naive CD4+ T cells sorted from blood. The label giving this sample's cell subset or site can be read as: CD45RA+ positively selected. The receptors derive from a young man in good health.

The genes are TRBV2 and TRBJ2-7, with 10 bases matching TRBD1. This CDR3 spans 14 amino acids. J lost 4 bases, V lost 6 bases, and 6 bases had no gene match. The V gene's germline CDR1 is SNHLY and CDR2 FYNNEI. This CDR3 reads CASRGGTGAYEQYF. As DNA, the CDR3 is TGTGCCAGCAGAGGAGGGACAGGGGCGTACGAGCAGTACTTC.

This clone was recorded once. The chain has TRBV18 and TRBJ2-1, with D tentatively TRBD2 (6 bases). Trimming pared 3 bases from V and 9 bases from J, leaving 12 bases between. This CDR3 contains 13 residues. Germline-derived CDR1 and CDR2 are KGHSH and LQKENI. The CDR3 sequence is CASSPLTSAEQFF. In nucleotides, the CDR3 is TGTGCCAGCTCACCTTTGACTAGTGCTGAGCAGTTCTTC.